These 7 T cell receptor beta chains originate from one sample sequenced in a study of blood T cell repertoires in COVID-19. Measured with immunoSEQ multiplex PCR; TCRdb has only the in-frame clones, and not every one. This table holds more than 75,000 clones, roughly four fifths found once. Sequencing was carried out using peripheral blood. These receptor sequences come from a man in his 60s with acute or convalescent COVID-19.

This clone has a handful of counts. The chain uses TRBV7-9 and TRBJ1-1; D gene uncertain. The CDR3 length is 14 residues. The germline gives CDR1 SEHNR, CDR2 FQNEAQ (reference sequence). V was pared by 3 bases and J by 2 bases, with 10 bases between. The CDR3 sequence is CASSFSASNTEAFF. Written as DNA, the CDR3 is TGTGCCAGCAGCTTCAGTGCCTCCAACACTGAAGCTTTCTTT.

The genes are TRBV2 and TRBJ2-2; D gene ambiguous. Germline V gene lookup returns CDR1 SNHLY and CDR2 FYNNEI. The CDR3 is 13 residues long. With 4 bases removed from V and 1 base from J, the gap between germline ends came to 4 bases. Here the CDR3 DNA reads TGTGCCAGCAGTGTCCGGAACACCGGGGAGCTGTTTTTT. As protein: CASSVRNTGELFF. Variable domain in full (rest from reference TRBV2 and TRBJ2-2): EPEVTQTPSHQVTQMGQEVILRCVPISNHLYFYWYRQILGQKVEFLVSFYNNEISEKSEIFDDQFSVERPDGSNFTLKIRSTKLEDSAMYFCASSVRNTGELFFGEGSRLTVL.

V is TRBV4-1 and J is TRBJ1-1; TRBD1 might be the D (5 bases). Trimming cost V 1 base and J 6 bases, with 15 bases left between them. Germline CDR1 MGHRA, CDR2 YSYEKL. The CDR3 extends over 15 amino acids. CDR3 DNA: TGCGCCAGCAGCCAAGGGGTCGGCAGGGCCCCTGAAGCTTTCTTT. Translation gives CASSQGVGRAPEAFF.

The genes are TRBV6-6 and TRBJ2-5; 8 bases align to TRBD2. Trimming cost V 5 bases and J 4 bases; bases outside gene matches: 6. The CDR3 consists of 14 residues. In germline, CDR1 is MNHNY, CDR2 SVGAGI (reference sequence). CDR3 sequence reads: CASSTGGRLETQYF. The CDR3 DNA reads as TGTGCCAGCAGTACGGGGGGGAGGTTAGAGACCCAGTACTTC.

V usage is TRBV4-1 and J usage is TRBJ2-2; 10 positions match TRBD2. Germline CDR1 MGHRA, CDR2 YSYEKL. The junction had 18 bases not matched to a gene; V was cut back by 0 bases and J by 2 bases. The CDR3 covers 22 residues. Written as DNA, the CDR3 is TGCGCCAGCAGCCAAGATAATCAACTAGCGGGGACGATTTCGCAAAACACCGGGGAGCTGTTTTTT. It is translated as CASSQDNQLAGTISQNTGELFF.

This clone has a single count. The CDR3 DNA reads TGTGCCAGCAGTACCCGGACTAGCGGGAGTAGGGTTGAGCAGTTCTTC. It yields the protein CASSTRTSGSRVEQFF. This rearrangement joins TRBV28 to TRBJ2-1; 13 nucleotides agree with TRBD2. J gave up 9 bases and V 5 bases, and 10 bases lay outside the gene matches. This CDR3 has 16 amino acids. The germline V gene encodes CDR1 MDHEN and CDR2 SYDVKM.

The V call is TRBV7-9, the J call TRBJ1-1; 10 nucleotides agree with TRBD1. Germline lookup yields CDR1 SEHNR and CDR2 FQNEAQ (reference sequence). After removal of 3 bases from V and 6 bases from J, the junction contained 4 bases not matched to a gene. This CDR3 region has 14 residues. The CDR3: CASSFPGTGAEAFF. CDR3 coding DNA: TGTGCCAGCAGCTTCCCCGGGACAGGGGCTGAAGCTTTCTTT. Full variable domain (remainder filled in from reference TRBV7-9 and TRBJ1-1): DTGVSQNPRHKITKRGQNVTFRCDPISEHNRLYWYRQTLGQGPEFLTYFQNEAQLEKSRLLSDRFSAERPKGSFSTLEIQRTEQGDSAMYLCASSFPGTGAEAFFGQGTRLTVV.